This TCR beta chain was found in a study of cytomegalovirus exposure and HLA in healthy donors. Points from the study as a whole: The study put 150 or so TCR beta chains on its list as cytomegalovirus-associated. A prior analysis recorded that most TCR beta V segments were productive about 87% or about 30% of the time. Later, TCR association rates were found to vary by HLA locus, highest for DRB1 and lowest for HLA-C.

Germline V gives CDR1 MDHEN, CDR2 SYDVKM. CDR3 length: 16 residues. Trimming left V 5 bases short and J 3 bases short, with 20 bases between. With respect to this clone: Its cognate antigen is unknown.

The PCR employed 60 Vbeta primers together with 13 Jbeta primers. Generated by immunoSEQ multiplex PCR, the TCRdb table keeps only in-frame clones and is missing some. The sample consists of approximately 77,000 clones, over 65% of them appearing once. Sequencing input: PBMCs. J is TRBJ2-7 and V is TRBV28, with D possibly TRBD1 on 7 matching bases. The receptor was isolated from a man aged 40-49 years in good health and CMV-seronegative. CDR3: CASSKSGGTELYEQYF. The DNA of the CDR3 is TGTGCCAGCAGTAAGAGTGGAGGGACAGAGCTCTACGAGCAGTACTTC.